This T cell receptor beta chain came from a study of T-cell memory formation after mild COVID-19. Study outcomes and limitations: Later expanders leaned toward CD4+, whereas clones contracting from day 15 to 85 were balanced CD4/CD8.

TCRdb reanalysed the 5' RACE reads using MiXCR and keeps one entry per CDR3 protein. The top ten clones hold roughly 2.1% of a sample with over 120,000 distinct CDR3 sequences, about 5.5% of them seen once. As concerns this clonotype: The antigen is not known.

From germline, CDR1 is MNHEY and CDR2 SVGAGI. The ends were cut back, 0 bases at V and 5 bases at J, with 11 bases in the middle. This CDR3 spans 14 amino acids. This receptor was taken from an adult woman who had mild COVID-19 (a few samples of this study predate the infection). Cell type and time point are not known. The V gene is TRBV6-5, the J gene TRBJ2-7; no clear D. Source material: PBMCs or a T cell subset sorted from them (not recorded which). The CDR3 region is CASSYSIIGNEQYF. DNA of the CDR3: TGTGCCAGCAGTTACTCGATCATTGGAAACGAGCAGTACTTC.